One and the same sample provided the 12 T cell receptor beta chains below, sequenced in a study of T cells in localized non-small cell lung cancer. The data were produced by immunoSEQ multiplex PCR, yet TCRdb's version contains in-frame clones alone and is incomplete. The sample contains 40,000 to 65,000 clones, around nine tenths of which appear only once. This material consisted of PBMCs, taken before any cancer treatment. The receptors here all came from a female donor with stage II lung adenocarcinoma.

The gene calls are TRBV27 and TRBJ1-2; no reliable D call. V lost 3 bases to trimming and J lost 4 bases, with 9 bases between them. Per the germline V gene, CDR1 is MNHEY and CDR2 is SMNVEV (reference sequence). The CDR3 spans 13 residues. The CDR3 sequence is CASSLSELYGYTF. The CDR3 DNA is TGTGCCAGCAGTTTGTCGGAGCTCTATGGCTACACCTTC.

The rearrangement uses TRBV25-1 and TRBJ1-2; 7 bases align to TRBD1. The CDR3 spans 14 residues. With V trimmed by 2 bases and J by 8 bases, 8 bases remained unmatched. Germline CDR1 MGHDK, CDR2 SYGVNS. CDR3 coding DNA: TGTGCCAGCAGTGAAAGGGGGCCCGTAATCGGCTACACCTTC. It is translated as CASSERGPVIGYTF.

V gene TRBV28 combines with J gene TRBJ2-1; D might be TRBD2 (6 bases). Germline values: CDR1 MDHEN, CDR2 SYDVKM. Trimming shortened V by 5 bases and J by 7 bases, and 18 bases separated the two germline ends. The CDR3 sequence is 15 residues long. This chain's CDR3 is CASSGGGAGMNEQFF. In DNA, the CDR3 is TGTGCCAGCAGTGGAGGAGGGGCCGGGATGAATGAGCAGTTCTTC.

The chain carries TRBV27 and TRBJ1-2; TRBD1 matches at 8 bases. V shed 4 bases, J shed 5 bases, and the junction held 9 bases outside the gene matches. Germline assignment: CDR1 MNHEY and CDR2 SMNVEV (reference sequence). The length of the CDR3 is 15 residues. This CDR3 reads CASSWGAGGAYGYTF. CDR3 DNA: TGTGCCAGCAGTTGGGGGGCAGGGGGCGCTTATGGCTACACCTTC.

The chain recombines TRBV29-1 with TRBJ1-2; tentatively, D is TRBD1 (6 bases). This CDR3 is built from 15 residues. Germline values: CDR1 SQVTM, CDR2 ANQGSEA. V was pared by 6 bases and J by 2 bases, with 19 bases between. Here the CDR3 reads CSVLSGATGNYGYTF. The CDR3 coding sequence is TGCAGCGTCCTCTCAGGGGCGACAGGAAACTATGGCTACACCTTC.

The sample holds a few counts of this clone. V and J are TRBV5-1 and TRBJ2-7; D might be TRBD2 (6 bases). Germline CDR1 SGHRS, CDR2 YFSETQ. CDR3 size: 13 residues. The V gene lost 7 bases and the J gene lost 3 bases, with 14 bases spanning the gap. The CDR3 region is CASRGGAHYEQYF. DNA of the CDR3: TGCGCCAGCCGTGGCGGGGCGCACTACGAGCAGTACTTC.

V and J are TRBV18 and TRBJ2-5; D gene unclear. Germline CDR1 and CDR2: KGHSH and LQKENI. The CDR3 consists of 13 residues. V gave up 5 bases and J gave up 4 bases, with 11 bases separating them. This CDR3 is CASSDFVTETQYF. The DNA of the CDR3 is TGTGCCAGCTCAGACTTCGTAACAGAGACCCAGTACTTC. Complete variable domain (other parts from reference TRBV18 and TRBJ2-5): NAGVMQNPRHLVRRRGQEARLRCSPMKGHSHVYWYRQLPEEGLKFMVYLQKENIIDESGMPKERFSAEFPKEGPSILRIQQVVRGDSAAYFCASSDFVTETQYFGPGTRLLVL.

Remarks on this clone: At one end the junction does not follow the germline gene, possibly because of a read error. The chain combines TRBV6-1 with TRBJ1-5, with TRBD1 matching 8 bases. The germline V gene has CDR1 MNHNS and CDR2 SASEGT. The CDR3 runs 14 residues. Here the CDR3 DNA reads TGTGCCAGCGGTGACAGGGGAACCGTACAGCCCCAGCATTTT. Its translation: CASGDRGTVQPQHF.

Here the CDR3 DNA reads TGTGCCAGCAGCTACGGGGGGATGAACACTGAAGCTTTCTTT. Protein sequence: CASSYGGMNTEAFF. This chain connects TRBV5-4 to TRBJ1-1; the D gene is possibly TRBD1 (5 bases). Between the trimmed V and J ends, which lost 3 bases and 0 bases, there was a span of 9 bases. Germline-derived CDR1 and CDR2 are SGHNT and YYREEE (reference sequence). The CDR3 spans 14 residues.

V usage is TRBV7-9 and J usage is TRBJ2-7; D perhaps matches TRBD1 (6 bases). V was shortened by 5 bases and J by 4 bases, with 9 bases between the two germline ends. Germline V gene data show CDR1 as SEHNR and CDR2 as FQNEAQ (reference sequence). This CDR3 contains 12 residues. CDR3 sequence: CASSPTGYEQYF. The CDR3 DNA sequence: TGTGCCAGCAGCCCGACAGGATACGAGCAGTACTTC.

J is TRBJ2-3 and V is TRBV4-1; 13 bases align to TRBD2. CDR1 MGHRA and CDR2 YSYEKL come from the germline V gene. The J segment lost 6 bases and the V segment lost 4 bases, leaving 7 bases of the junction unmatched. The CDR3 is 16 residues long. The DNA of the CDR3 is TGCGCCAGCAGCCTGAGGACTAGCGGGGGAGGCGATACGCAGTATTTT. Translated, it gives CASSLRTSGGGDTQYF.

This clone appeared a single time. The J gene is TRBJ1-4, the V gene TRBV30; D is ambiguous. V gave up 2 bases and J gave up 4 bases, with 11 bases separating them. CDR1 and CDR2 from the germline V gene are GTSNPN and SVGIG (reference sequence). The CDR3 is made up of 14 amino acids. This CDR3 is CAWSMGRGNEKLFF. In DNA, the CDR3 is TGTGCCTGGAGTATGGGTAGAGGTAATGAAAAACTGTTTTTT.